One and the same sample provided the 5 T cell receptor beta chains below, sequenced in a study of cytomegalovirus exposure and HLA in healthy donors. A multiplex PCR was run with 60 Vbeta primers and 13 Jbeta primers. Profiling relied on immunoSEQ multiplex PCR, and the TCRdb table lists in-frame clones only, not all of them. The sample lists some 120,000 clones; 75% to 90% were seen once. The sequencing input was PBMCs. These receptors all come from a young man in good health and CMV-seropositive.

The chain couples TRBV5-6 to TRBJ1-1; no reliable D call. The CDR3 loop spans 12 amino acids. The V end was cut by 0 bases, the J end by 3 bases, with 3 bases between. Germline V gene lookup returns CDR1 SGHDT and CDR2 YYEEEE. The CDR3 DNA follows: TGTGCCAGCAGCTTGGGAGACACTGAAGCTTTCTTT. It is translated as CASSLGDTEAFF.

The chain uses TRBV7-6 and TRBJ2-2; TRBD1 aligns across 8 bases. CDR1 is SGHVS and CDR2 is FNYEAQ in the germline V gene. The CDR3 loop spans 15 amino acids. V was clipped by 5 bases and J by 6 bases; unmatched bases: 8. For the CDR3, the DNA is TGTGCCAGCAGCCAGACAGGGGCGGCCGCCGGGGAGCTGTTTTTT. It specifies CASSQTGAAAGELFF.

The rearrangement links TRBV6-5 to TRBJ2-5, with D tentatively TRBD2 (7 bases). The DNA end is a closer match to TRBJ2-7, so the J assignment may be wrong. This CDR3 has 13 amino acids. Germline values: CDR1 MNHEY, CDR2 SVGAGI. For the CDR3, the DNA is TGTGCCAGCAGACCTGGGGGGGGCACCGAGCAGTACTTC. Its protein is CASRPGGGTEQYF.

This chain links TRBV19 with TRBJ2-1, with D possibly matching TRBD1 (6 bases). The ends were cut back, 4 bases at V and 2 bases at J, with 9 bases in the middle. Germline lookup yields CDR1 LNHDA and CDR2 SQIVND (reference sequence). The CDR3 runs to 14 residues. The CDR3 sequence is CASSTTGAYNEQFF. CDR3 DNA sequence: TGTGCCAGTAGTACGACAGGTGCCTACAATGAGCAGTTCTTC.

J is TRBJ2-2 and V is TRBV6-5; D gene unclear. The CDR3 is 13 residues long. Germline CDR1 and CDR2: MNHEY and SVGAGI. Trimming cost V 2 bases and J 3 bases, with 4 bases left between them. The CDR3 region is CASSYEYTGELFF. In DNA form, the CDR3 reads TGTGCCAGCAGTTACGAGTACACCGGGGAGCTGTTTTTT.